This entry concerns a single T cell receptor beta chain. What it binds is not known. The data originate from a study of T cells after yellow fever vaccination. Across the study: Libraries from low-cell-number fractions were prepared with the SMART-Seq v4 Ultra Low Input RNA kit.

CDR1 is LGHDT and CDR2 is YNNKEL in the germline V gene (reference sequence). The CDR3 runs 20 residues. V gave up 1 base and J gave up 0 bases, with 24 bases separating them. Universal primer sites and UMIs were introduced during 5'RACE template-switching synthesis of TCR cDNA. MiXCR, applied by TCRdb to the 5' RACE reads, yields one record per CDR3 protein. The sample lists some 350,000 distinct CDR3 sequences; 7.5% to 9% were seen once. Study-wide results and limits: CD4 and CD8 compartments shared a small share of clonotypes.

The chain links TRBV3-1 to TRBJ2-5; D is perhaps TRBD1 or TRBD2 (6 bases each). The origin of this receptor is a young man who received the YFV17D yellow fever vaccine. The sequences come from PBMCs, collected on the day of the first yellow fever vaccination. Here the CDR3 reads CASSQGLGRGLKVDQETQYF. In DNA, the CDR3 is TGTGCCAGCAGCCAAGGGTTAGGCCGGGGGCTTAAAGTTGACCAAGAGACCCAGTACTTC.